Following are 21 T cell receptor beta chains from one sample sequenced in a study of beta chain features in type 1 diabetes. Study results and caveats: Type 1 diabetes patients had TCRB CDR3s that were shorter (moderately but significantly so) in all four CD4+ subsets.

TCRB transcripts that were expressed got sequenced, as all of the isolated RNA had been reverse transcribed. Clones were sequenced by immunoSEQ multiplex PCR, and TCRdb holds only the in-frame ones, with some missing. This table holds some 700,000 clones, around 15% found once. The antigens for these receptors are not known. Material: naive CD4+ T cells from blood. These receptors came from a man younger than 35 with type 1 diabetes.

Note on this clone: Other nucleotide sequences from this sample produce the same CDR3. The chain uses TRBV5-1 and TRBJ1-2; possibly TRBD1 for D (6 bases). The CDR3 totals 13 residues. Germline V lookup: CDR1 SGHRS, CDR2 YFSETQ. Trimming left V 4 bases short and J 1 base short, with 8 bases between. CDR3 protein: CASSPDSNYGYTF. DNA for the CDR3: TGCGCCAGCAGCCCGGACAGTAACTATGGCTACACCTTC.

The chain employs TRBV27 and TRBJ1-2, with 9 bases aligning to TRBD1. The V gene's germline CDR1 is MNHEY and CDR2 SMNVEV (reference sequence). This CDR3 spans 15 amino acids. After removal of 5 bases from V and 3 bases from J, the junction contained 7 bases not matched to a gene. The CDR3 loop is CASSSRDRVDYGYTF. The CDR3, as DNA: TGTGCCAGCAGTAGCCGGGACAGGGTGGACTATGGCTACACCTTC.

The chain recombines TRBV27 with TRBJ1-4, with D hard to call. The ends were cut back, 5 bases at V and 10 bases at J, with 14 bases in the middle. Germline lookup yields CDR1 MNHEY and CDR2 SMNVEV (reference sequence). The CDR3 is 13 amino acids. CDR3 residues: CASSTRSRGKLFF. The CDR3 region has the DNA TGTGCCAGCAGTACCCGAAGCCGGGGAAAACTGTTTTTT. Full variable domain (remainder filled in from reference TRBV27 and TRBJ1-4): EAQVTQNPRYLITVTGKKLTVTCSQNMNHEYMSWYRQDPGLGLRQIYYSMNVEVTDKGDVPEGYKVSRKEKRNFPLILESPSPNQTSLYFCASSTRSRGKLFFGSGTQLSVL.

The V gene is TRBV9, the J gene TRBJ2-5; D not certain. Trimming pared 3 bases from V and 4 bases from J, leaving 13 bases between. From germline, CDR1 is SGDLS and CDR2 YYNGEE. The CDR3 is 14 amino acids. In nucleotides, the CDR3 is TGTGCCAGCAGCGCCGCCCCGGTCGCAGAGACCCAGTACTTC. Protein sequence: CASSAAPVAETQYF.

The rearrangement joins TRBV28 to TRBJ2-2; 8 bases agree with TRBD2. The germline V gene has CDR1 MDHEN and CDR2 SYDVKM. J lost 6 bases, V lost 5 bases, and 14 bases had no gene match. The CDR3 totals 17 residues. CDR3 loop: CASSDTAPGGPAGELFF. In nucleotides, the CDR3 is TGTGCCAGCAGTGATACCGCCCCGGGGGGGCCGGCCGGGGAGCTGTTTTTT. Supplemented by reference TRBV28 and TRBJ2-2, the full variable domain reads DVKVTQSSRYLVKRTGEKVFLECVQDMDHENMFWYRQDPGLGLRLIYFSYDVKMKEKGDIPEGYSVSREKKERFSLILESASTNQTSMYLCASSDTAPGGPAGELFFGEGSRLTVL.

The sample holds a few counts of this clone. This chain links TRBV7-3 with TRBJ1-5, with a tentative D call TRBD1 (5 bases). In germline, CDR1 is SGHTA, CDR2 FQGTGA. This CDR3 is 13 amino acids long. V was trimmed by 8 bases and J by 5 bases, leaving 13 bases between them. In DNA, the CDR3 is TGTGCCAGCCTAGGGGCCACCGATCAGCCCCAGCATTTT. It specifies CASLGATDQPQHF.

This clone was counted a few times. Sequence at one end of the junction differs from germline and may be a read error. The chain carries TRBV7-2 and TRBJ2-4; perhaps D is TRBD1 or TRBD2 (5 bases each). Germline CDR1 reads SGHTA; CDR2 reads FQGNSA. The CDR3 spans 14 residues. DNA of the CDR3: TGTGCCAGCAGCCTAGCTGAGGGGCCGAACATTCAGTACTTC. As protein: CASSLAEGPNIQYF.

This clone appeared a few times. V gene TRBV30 combines with J gene TRBJ1-5, with TRBD1 identical over 9 bases. J lost 4 bases, V lost 7 bases, and 2 bases had no gene match. Germline CDR1 GTSNPN, CDR2 SVGIG (reference sequence). This CDR3 comprises 12 residues. The CDR3 region is CASGTGNQPQHF. The CDR3, as DNA: TGTGCCTCCGGGACAGGGAATCAGCCCCAGCATTTT.

This chain joins TRBV5-4 and TRBJ2-1, with unresolved D. The V gene's germline CDR1 is SGHNT and CDR2 YYREEE (reference sequence). Trimming cost V 4 bases and J 6 bases, with 20 bases left between them. This CDR3 spans 16 amino acids. The CDR3 coding sequence is TGTGCCAGCAGCAGCCCCCCGGGCCTGGTCTCCAATGAGCAGTTCTTC. This encodes CASSSPPGLVSNEQFF.

This clone has just a few counts. V gene TRBV7-6 combines with J gene TRBJ1-2, with D possibly being TRBD1 (5 bases). V was trimmed by 7 bases and J by 8 bases, leaving 14 bases between them. CDR3 size: 12 residues. Germline CDR1 SGHVS, CDR2 FNYEAQ. CDR3 nucleotides: TGTGCCAGCACCTCCAGGGAGGGAGGCTACACCTTC. Translation: CASTSREGGYTF.

This rearrangement joins TRBV25-1 to TRBJ2-7, with unresolved D. Trimming removed 2 bases at V and 2 bases at J, with 7 bases between. In germline, CDR1 is MGHDK, CDR2 SYGVNS. CDR3 size: 13 residues. The chain's CDR3 is CASSEQATYEQYF. CDR3 DNA sequence: TGTGCCAGCAGTGAACAGGCCACCTACGAGCAGTACTTC.

The sample holds a few counts of this clone. The chain employs TRBV14 and TRBJ2-7; no clear D. The CDR3 has 14 amino acids. Germline V gene data show CDR1 as SGHDN and CDR2 as FVKESK. V was cut by 2 bases and J by 3 bases, with 11 bases left in between. The CDR3 DNA follows: TGTGCCAGCAGCCAAAAGTTTCAGATCTACGAGCAGTACTTC. Protein: CASSQKFQIYEQYF.

A few counts support this clone. This chain joins TRBV14 and TRBJ2-7; no clear D. The germline gives CDR1 SGHDN, CDR2 FVKESK. CDR3 length equals 12 residues. V shed 1 base and J shed 7 bases, with 8 bases lying between them. The CDR3: CASSQGRMEQYF. The CDR3 DNA reads TGTGCCAGCAGCCAAGGGCGGATGGAGCAGTACTTC.

There are a few counts of this clone. This chain joins TRBV10-3 and TRBJ2-7; no clear D. This CDR3 region has 12 residues. CDR1 is ENHRY and CDR2 is SYGVKD in the germline V gene. V was trimmed by 4 bases and J by 6 bases, leaving 10 bases between them. The CDR3 region is CAISGTGGEQYF. In DNA form, the CDR3 reads TGTGCCATCAGTGGGACGGGTGGCGAGCAGTACTTC.

This chain joins TRBV7-6 and TRBJ2-6; D uncertain. The germline V gene has CDR1 SGHVS and CDR2 FNYEAQ. The CDR3 extends over 16 amino acids. V dropped 0 bases and J dropped 4 bases, with 10 bases sitting between them. CDR3 nucleotides: TGTGCCAGCAGCTTAGCCGTCCCGTCGGGGGCCAACGTCCTGACTTTC. It is translated as CASSLAVPSGANVLTF.

This clone was counted only a few times. The chain links TRBV11-3 to TRBJ2-1; 7 nucleotides match TRBD1. V lost 4 bases, J lost 6 bases, and 9 bases stayed unmatched. This CDR3 is 15 amino acids long. Per germline, CDR1 SGHNT and CDR2 YENEEA. CDR3 DNA sequence: TGTGCCAGCAGCTCCCCGACAGGGAATCCCAATGAGCAGTTCTTC. It is translated as CASSSPTGNPNEQFF.

This clone has a handful of counts. The chain couples TRBV19 to TRBJ2-2; D perhaps matches TRBD1 (6 bases). CDR3 length: 14 residues. Trimming took 5 bases from V and 4 from J, leaving 11 bases between them. Per the germline V gene, CDR1 is LNHDA and CDR2 is SQIVND (reference sequence). The CDR3 region is CASSQGTFTGELFF. The CDR3 DNA reads TGTGCCAGTAGTCAGGGGACGTTCACCGGGGAGCTGTTTTTT.

A few counts support this clone. An end of the junction differs from the germline gene, which may be a read error. The chain joins TRBV30 to TRBJ1-4, with a weak D call TRBD1 (6 bases). Germline V lookup: CDR1 GTSNPN, CDR2 SVGIG (reference sequence). The CDR3 is 11 residues long. CDR3 coding DNA: TGTGCCTGGAGTGTAGGGGGAGCAGGACGGTTT. Amino acid sequence: CAWSVGGAGRF.

In DNA, the CDR3 is TGTGCCAGCAGCCCCCGGACAGGGGGCAACACCGGGGAGCTGTTTTTT. Its translation is CASSPRTGGNTGELFF. The chain carries TRBV9 and TRBJ2-2; 11 positions match TRBD1. Germline V gives CDR1 SGDLS, CDR2 YYNGEE. The CDR3 spans 16 residues. The V gene end was trimmed by 4 bases and the J gene end by 2 bases; junction bases not matched to a gene: 4.

This clone was seen once. V and J are TRBV30 and TRBJ1-1; tentatively, D is TRBD1 (5 bases). CDR3 length: 10 residues. From germline, CDR1 is GTSNPN and CDR2 SVGIG (reference sequence). Trimming removed 4 bases at V and 7 bases at J, with 7 bases between. The CDR3 protein is CAWKGYEAFF. CDR3 coding DNA: TGTGCCTGGAAGGGGTATGAAGCTTTCTTT.

This clone was observed a handful of times. The chain has TRBV29-1 and TRBJ1-2; D unresolved. The CDR3 is 13 residues long. CDR1 is SQVTM and CDR2 is ANQGSEA in the germline V gene. DNA for the CDR3: TGCACCACGGAGGTACAGATAAACTATGGCTACACCTTC. This gives the protein CTTEVQINYGYTF.